Listed below are T cell receptor beta chains from one sample, sequenced in a study of T cell responses to AZD1222 COVID-19 vaccine. Sequencing used immunoSEQ multiplex PCR; TCRdb keeps in-frame clones, though not all of them. The sample records around 120,000 clones, about 85% being singletons. The sequenced sample was peripheral blood, obtained on day 0 of AZD1222 vaccination. The receptors derive from an adult in good health. CDR3s include the opening cysteine and the closing phenylalanine or tryptophan. D genes are given only for firm matches. Clone sizes are given selectively: once, few, many, or a class where the clone is expanded.

j_gene	abundance	d_gene	v_gene	CDR3nt	CDR3aa
TRBJ2-2	few	-	TRBV15	TGTGCCACCAGCAGAGATGTAAGAATCACCGGGGAGCTGTTTTTT	CATSRDVRITGELFF
TRBJ2-7	-	TRBD2	TRBV7-8	TGTGCCAGCAGCTTAAGTGGGCAGCGGGGGGAGTACGAGCAGTACTTC	CASSLSGQRGEYEQYF
TRBJ1-2	-	TRBD1	TRBV7-2	TGTGCCAGCAGCCACCGGACAGGGACCGGCTACACCTTC	CASSHRTGTGYTF
TRBJ2-7	-	-	TRBV5-1	TGCGCCAGCAGCGTACAGGGAGGCGAGCAGTACTTC	CASSVQGGEQYF
TRBJ2-4	-	-	TRBV29-1	TGCAGCGCCACACTTGGGGGCAAAAACATTCAGTACTTC	CSATLGGKNIQYF
TRBJ1-1	-	TRBD1	TRBV19	TGTGCCAGTAGTATAGAAGGGGGCCGACAGATTGAAGCTTTCTTT	CASSIEGGRQIEAFF
TRBJ1-2	-	TRBD1	TRBV25-1	TGTGCCAGCAGTGAATTAGGGGGGACAGATGGCTACACCTTC	CASSELGGTDGYTF
TRBJ2-7	-	-	TRBV12-3/TRBV12-4	TGTGCCCACCACCGGGGGCCCGAGCAGTACTTC	CAHHRGPEQYF
TRBJ2-3	-	TRBD2	TRBV7-9	TGTGCCAGCAGCTCCCAGGGACTAGCGGGGGCCACAGATACGCAGTATTTT	CASSSQGLAGATDTQYF
TRBJ1-2	-	TRBD1	TRBV6-5	TGTGCCAGCAACCCCAGGGGGTCCCTCTATGGCTACACCTTC	CASNPRGSLYGYTF
TRBJ1-5	-	-	TRBV15	TGTGCCACCAGCCATCCCCTTGGGGGGAGTAATCAGCCCCAGCATTTT	CATSHPLGGSNQPQHF
TRBJ1-2	-	-	TRBV28	TGTGCCAGCAGTTTATCAGGGACCCACAACTATGGCTACACCTTC	CASSLSGTHNYGYTF
TRBJ2-7	-	-	TRBV5-4	TGTGCCAGCAGCGGGGGTGGTGGGGCCTTAAACGAGCAGTACTTC	CASSGGGGALNEQYF
TRBJ2-7	few	TRBD2	TRBV27	TGTGCCAGCAGACCGTCTAGCGGGGGGAGAATCGAGCAGTACTTC	CASRPSSGGRIEQYF
TRBJ2-7	-	-	TRBV30	TGTGCCTCAAAAATGGGGGCTACCTACGAGCAGTACTTC	CASKMGATYEQYF
TRBJ2-2	-	-	TRBV4-3	TGCGCCAGCAGCCATCGACAGGCCGGGGAGCTGTTTTTT	CASSHRQAGELFF
TRBJ1-4	-	-	TRBV9	TGTGCCAGCAGCAACACTTGGGAGGAAAAACTGTTTTTT	CASSNTWEEKLFF
TRBJ1-5	-	-	TRBV5-1	TGCGCCAGCAGCTTGGATCCGGACAGCAATCAGCCCCAGCATTTT	CASSLDPDSNQPQHF
TRBJ2-1	few	TRBD1	TRBV6-5	TGTGCCAGCAGATGGACAGGGGAAAATGAGCAGTTCTTC	CASRWTGENEQFF
TRBJ2-7	-	-	TRBV11-2	TGTGCCAGCAGCCCCGACAGCACCTACGAGCAGTACTTC	CASSPDSTYEQYF
TRBJ1-6	-	-	TRBV28	TGTGCCAGCAGTCTCTCAGGCTATAATTCACCCCTCCACTTT	CASSLSGYNSPLHF
TRBJ1-1	-	-	TRBV27	TGTGCCAGCAGTCATCAGACAGGATCGAGTATGAACACTGAAGCTTTCTTT	CASSHQTGSSMNTEAFF
TRBJ1-6	-	TRBD1	TRBV7-9	TGTGCCAGCAGCTTAGCGGGACAGGGGTCACCCCTCCACTTT	CASSLAGQGSPLHF
TRBJ1-5	once	-	TRBV6-1	TGTGCCAGCAGTGAAGTCGGGTCAGGGAGTCAGCCCCAGCATTTT	CASSEVGSGSQPQHF
TRBJ1-4	-	-	TRBV11-2	TGTGCCAGCAGCCGGGGGGGCTTCTATGAAAAACTGTTTTTT	CASSRGGFYEKLFF
TRBJ1-6	-	TRBD1	TRBV15	TGTGCCACCAGCAGAGGGGACAGCAATTCACCCCTCCACTTT	CATSRGDSNSPLHF
TRBJ1-2	-	-	TRBV7-2	TGTGCCAGCAGCGTGTACAGTGGTAACTATGGCTACACCTTC	CASSVYSGNYGYTF
TRBJ1-2	-	-	TRBV10-3	TGTGCCATCAGTGAGTCAGCGGGCTTCGGCTACACCTTC	CAISESAGFGYTF
TRBJ1-2	-	TRBD1	TRBV9	TGTGCCAGCAGCCCCCGGGACAGAAGGATTGATGGCTACACCTTC	CASSPRDRRIDGYTF
TRBJ2-7	-	TRBD1	TRBV2	TGTGCCAGCAGGGCCGGGACAGGGGTTTGGGAGCAGTACTTC	CASRAGTGVWEQYF
TRBJ2-5	-	TRBD2	TRBV15	TGTGCCACCAGCAGAAGCGGGGGGGCGGGCCAAGAGACCCAGTACTTC	CATSRSGGAGQETQYF
TRBJ1-1	-	TRBD1	TRBV6-2/TRBV6-3	TGTGCCAGCAGTTACACCCCGACAGGGTTGAACACTGAAGCTTTCTTT	CASSYTPTGLNTEAFF
TRBJ2-2	once	-	TRBV20-1	TGCAGTGCTAGTGGGGTGAATACGAACACCGGGGAGCTGTTTTTT	CSASGVNTNTGELFF
TRBJ2-1	-	TRBD2	TRBV6-4	TGTGCCAGCAGTGACTCAGCGGGGGGAATCAATGAGCAGTTCTTC	CASSDSAGGINEQFF
TRBJ1-1	once	-	TRBV7-9	TGTGCCAGCAGCTTAGACGAGGGTCCTATTACTGAAGCTTTCTTT	CASSLDEGPITEAFF
TRBJ2-7	-	-	TRBV15	TGTGCCACCAGCAGGAACCCTCTGGGGGTTGGGTCCTACGAGCAGTACTTC	CATSRNPLGVGSYEQYF
TRBJ2-2	few	TRBD1	TRBV2	TGTGCCAGCAGTGGACAGGGCGGCACCGGGGAGCTGTTTTTT	CASSGQGGTGELFF
TRBJ1-2	-	TRBD1	TRBV5-4	TGTGCCAGCAGCGCTGCAGGGGGCGACTATGGCTACACCTTC	CASSAAGGDYGYTF
TRBJ1-2	-	-	TRBV5-6	TGTGCCAGCAGCAACTCCCGGGGGCGGGAGCACTATGGCTACACCTTC	CASSNSRGREHYGYTF
TRBJ2-3	-	TRBD1	TRBV28	TGTGCCAGCAGTCCAAGACAGGGGAGAGGTGCCACAGATACGCAGTATTTT	CASSPRQGRGATDTQYF
TRBJ1-4	-	TRBD1	TRBV28	TGTGCCAGCAGCGACAACCGGGACAGCAAAGAAAAACTGTTTTTT	CASSDNRDSKEKLFF
TRBJ1-1	-	-	TRBV6-1	TGTGCCAGCAGTGAAGATGGTTTATTCGTTAAAGCTTTCTTT	CASSEDGLFVKAFF
TRBJ1-2	-	-	TRBV2	TGTGCCAGCAGCGACAACACGTTTTATGGCTACACCTTC	CASSDNTFYGYTF
TRBJ1-5	-	-	TRBV6-1	TGTGCCAGCAGTGAAGTCCGGTTAAGGGATCAGCCCCAGCATTTT	CASSEVRLRDQPQHF
TRBJ2-7	few	TRBD1	TRBV12-3/TRBV12-4	TGTGCCAGCAGTCGACAGGGGGCATACGAGCAGTACTTC	CASSRQGAYEQYF
TRBJ1-6	-	TRBD1	TRBV5-4	TGTGCCAGCAGCGACCTACAGGGGGCGTTTTCACCCCTCCACTTT	CASSDLQGAFSPLHF
TRBJ1-1	-	-	TRBV6-5	TGTGCCAGCAGTCAACCTGAGGGGGGGACTGAAGCTTTCTTT	CASSQPEGGTEAFF
TRBJ2-2	-	-	TRBV7-2	TGTGCCAGCAGCTTAGCAGCCCCCAGGGAGACCGGGGAGCTGTTTTTT	CASSLAAPRETGELFF
TRBJ2-5	-	TRBD2	TRBV6-2/TRBV6-3	TGTGCCAGCAGCCCCGAGCGGGGGGGGTCGGGCGAGACCCAGTACTTC	CASSPERGGSGETQYF
TRBJ2-3	-	TRBD1	TRBV19	TGTGCCAGTAAACGAACAGGGGCCTACACAGATACGCAGTATTTT	CASKRTGAYTDTQYF
TRBJ1-6	many	-	TRBV4-3	TGCGCCAGCAGCCAAGATGGTGGAGGGGCTTCACCCCTCCACTTT	CASSQDGGGASPLHF
TRBJ1-1	-	-	TRBV3-1/TRBV3-2	TGTGCCAGCAGCCAATGGGGACGGGAAATTGAAGCTTTCTTT	CASSQWGREIEAFF
TRBJ1-4	-	-	TRBV9	TGTGCCAGCAGCGCTTCCTCCGGGACTAATGAAAAACTGTTTTTT	CASSASSGTNEKLFF
TRBJ1-2	-	TRBD1	TRBV6-5	TGTGCCAGCAGCCCGACAGGGTTGGACTATGGCTACACCTTC	CASSPTGLDYGYTF
TRBJ2-7	-	TRBD2	TRBV3-1/TRBV3-2	TGTGCCAGCAGCCACAGCGGGACGGGCGAGCAGTACTTC	CASSHSGTGEQYF